The rows below give T cell receptor beta chains drawn from one sample of a study of blood T cell repertoires in COVID-19. Assay used: immunoSEQ multiplex PCR; TCRdb lists only in-frame clones, some missing. The sample has about 250,000 clones; around 90% are singletons. The sample comprised peripheral blood. These TCRs come from a woman aged 55-75 years with COVID-19, enrolled during active disease. The CDR3 runs from the conserved cysteine through the conserved F or W. A D gene is named only where the DNA matches it firmly. Only some rows state a clone size, as once, few, many or a class for expanded clones.

>few|TRBJ1-1|TRBV11-2|TRBD1|15
TGTGCCAGCAGCTTTCCGACAGGGGTTGGGAGTGAAGCTTTCTTT
CASSFPTGVGSEAFF
>.|TRBJ2-7|TRBV2|.|15
TGTGCCAGCAGTTCCCCCGCGGAAAACCCCTACGAGCAGTACTTC
CASSSPAENPYEQYF
>.|TRBJ1-1|TRBV6-4|.|14
TGTGCCAGCAGTATGGAGGGAGGGAACACTGAAGCTTTCTTT
CASSMEGGNTEAFF
>.|TRBJ1-1|TRBV19|.|13
TGTGCCAGTAGAGCAGGGTTGGCCACTGAAGCTTTCTTT
CASRAGLATEAFF
>.|TRBJ1-2|TRBV5-1|.|14
TGCGCCAGCAGCTTGGATTCAGGGCGGGAAGGCTACACCTTC
CASSLDSGREGYTF
>.|TRBJ1-1|TRBV7-9|.|16
TGTGCCAGCAGCATTAGGTCTGGGCTGGGGAACACTGAAGCTTTCTTT
CASSIRSGLGNTEAFF
>.|TRBJ1-4|TRBV7-2|.|13
TGTGCCAGCAGCTTATCCCTTAATGAAAAACTGTTTTTT
CASSLSLNEKLFF
>.|TRBJ2-1|TRBV5-1|TRBD2|14
TGCGCCAGCAGCACGGGACTAGCGGTAAATGAGCAGTTCTTC
CASSTGLAVNEQFF
>.|TRBJ1-4|TRBV20-1|.|11
TGCAGTGCTAGGTCCGGTGAAAAACTGTTTTTT
CSARSGEKLFF
>.|TRBJ2-7|TRBV7-9|.|12
TGTGCCAGCACGACAGGCGCCTACGAGCAGTACTTC
CASTTGAYEQYF
>.|TRBJ1-2|TRBV27|TRBD1|15
TGTGCCAGCAGTTACCCGGGACAGGGTAACTATGGCTACACCTTC
CASSYPGQGNYGYTF
>.|TRBJ1-1|TRBV28|TRBD1|14
TGTGCCAGCAGTTCGGGGACAGGGTACACTGAAGCTTTCTTT
CASSSGTGYTEAFF
>.|TRBJ1-6|TRBV9|.|14
TGTGCCAGCAGCGTAGATACCGGGTTTTCACCCCTCCACTTT
CASSVDTGFSPLHF
>once|TRBJ2-7|TRBV2|.|14
TGTGCCAGCACGGCCCGGGGTCGAACCTACGAGCAGTACTTC
CASTARGRTYEQYF
>.|TRBJ1-1|TRBV6-6|.|13
TGTGCCAGCATTAACAGGGTGAACACTGAAGCTTTCTTT
CASINRVNTEAFF
>.|TRBJ1-1|TRBV19|.|13
TGTGCCAGTAGTATCTGGCGGATGACTGAAGCTTTCTTT
CASSIWRMTEAFF
>.|TRBJ1-2|TRBV6-5|TRBD1|13
TGTGCCAGCAACACAGGGGGGCTCTATGGCTACACCTTC
CASNTGGLYGYTF
>.|TRBJ2-7|TRBV3-1/TRBV3-2|.|15
TGTGCCAGCAGCCAAGTGATGGACACATTATACGAGCAGTACTTC
CASSQVMDTLYEQYF
>.|TRBJ1-4|TRBV20-1|TRBD1|15
TGCAGTGCTAGTTCGCGGGACAGGGGGAATGAAAAACTGTTTTTT
CSASSRDRGNEKLFF
>.|TRBJ1-6|TRBV4-2|.|16
TGTGCCAGCAGCCCAGCGACCGGACAGCTGAATTCACCCCTCCACTTT
CASSPATGQLNSPLHF
>.|TRBJ1-2|TRBV30|.|15
TGTGCCTGGAGTGTAGGCTACAGGGAAGGCTATGGCTACACCTTC
CAWSVGYREGYGYTF
>.|TRBJ1-3|TRBV5-1|TRBD1|14
TGCGCCAGCAGCCGGGGACAGGATGCAAACACCATATATTTT
CASSRGQDANTIYF
>.|TRBJ2-2|TRBV5-6|.|14
TGTGCCAGCAGCGATTACGGAGTAAGCGGGGAGCTGTTTTTT
CASSDYGVSGELFF
>.|TRBJ1-1|TRBV3-1/TRBV3-2|.|13
TGTGCCAGCAGCCAAGGAGGGCGTACTGAAGCTTTCTTT
CASSQGGRTEAFF
>once|TRBJ1-6|TRBV24-1|.|12
TGTGCCACGTTAGGGGGTGATTCACCCCTCCACTTT
CATLGGDSPLHF
>once|TRBJ2-3|TRBV29-1|TRBD1|14
TGCAGCGCCCAGCTACAGGGGGCAAGAGGTACGCAGTATTTT
CSAQLQGARGTQYF
>.|TRBJ2-7|TRBV5-4|TRBD2|15
TGTGCCAGCAGCTTGATTCTAGCGGGGGGATACGAGCAGTACTTC
CASSLILAGGYEQYF
>few|TRBJ1-5|TRBV15|TRBD1|15
TGTGCCACCAGCAGAGGGGGACAGGGCATACAGCCCCAGCATTTT
CATSRGGQGIQPQHF
>.|TRBJ1-5|TRBV27|.|15
TGTGCCAGCAGTTTTGAGGGTTTGGGCAATCAGCCCCAGCATTTT
CASSFEGLGNQPQHF
>.|TRBJ1-1|TRBV6-5|.|13
TGTGCCAGCAGTTTTCGGGGTGGGACTGAAGCTTTCTTT
CASSFRGGTEAFF
>.|TRBJ2-2|TRBV13|.|14
TGTGCCAGCAGCCCGTCGTCGAACACCGGGGAGCTGTTTTTT
CASSPSSNTGELFF
>.|TRBJ2-7|TRBV2|TRBD1|15
TGTGCCAGCAGCGCTACAGGGGGTCCGTTGGATGAGCAGTACTTC
CASSATGGPLDEQYF
>.|TRBJ1-1|TRBV10-3|.|13
TGTGCCATCAGTGAGATCAGGGACACTGAAGCTTTCTTT
CAISEIRDTEAFF
>.|TRBJ2-2|TRBV15|.|15
TGTGCCACCAGCTACCGGGGGAGGGGGACCGGGGAGCTGTTTTTT
CATSYRGRGTGELFF
>once|TRBJ2-1|TRBV4-1|TRBD2|17
TGCGCCAGCAGCCAAGGACGCGGGGGACGAAACTACAATGAGCAGTTCTTC
CASSQGRGGRNYNEQFF
>once|TRBJ1-2|TRBV18|.|15
TGTGCCAGCTCCGGAGGGGCCCCGCCCAACTATGGCTACACCTTC
CASSGGAPPNYGYTF
>.|TRBJ1-3|TRBV3-1/TRBV3-2|TRBD1|14
TGTGCCAGCAGCCGTACAGGGGAAGGAAACACCATATATTTT
CASSRTGEGNTIYF
>.|TRBJ1-6|TRBV2|TRBD1|13
TGTGCCAGCACGGACAGGTTGGGTTCACCCCTCCACTTT
CASTDRLGSPLHF
>.|TRBJ1-3|TRBV10-3|.|16
TGTGCCATCAGTGAGCTAGGGGCGCCCTCTGGAAACACCATATATTTT
CAISELGAPSGNTIYF
>.|TRBJ1-2|TRBV6-5|.|13
TGTGCCAGCAGTTCCGGACGGGGCTATGGCTACACCTTC
CASSSGRGYGYTF
>.|TRBJ2-2|TRBV6-2/TRBV6-3|TRBD1|15
TGTGCCAGCAGCCCCAACAGGGGGAACACCGGGGAGCTGTTTTTT
CASSPNRGNTGELFF
>.|TRBJ1-2|TRBV4-1|.|14
TGCGCCAGCAGCCAACCCAGGTTTGACTATGGCTACACCTTC
CASSQPRFDYGYTF
>.|TRBJ2-7|TRBV9|.|16
TGTGCCAGCAGCGTAGTTGCAGGGGCAGGGGAGGGGGAGCAGTACTTC
CASSVVAGAGEGEQYF
>.|TRBJ1-2|TRBV6-2/TRBV6-3|TRBD1|15
TGTGCCAGCAGTATACACTTGACAGGGGGCGCCGGCTACACCTTC
CASSIHLTGGAGYTF
>.|TRBJ1-3|TRBV7-2|.|14
TGTGCCAGCAGCTTAGAGGGGTCCGGAAACACCATATATTTT
CASSLEGSGNTIYF
>.|TRBJ1-2|TRBV20-1|.|11
TGCAGTGCAAGCCAGGGCTATGGCTACACCTTC
CSASQGYGYTF
>.|TRBJ2-1|TRBV5-1|.|14
TGCGCCAGCAGCTTACAGGGATTATACAATGAGCAGTTCTTC
CASSLQGLYNEQFF
>once|TRBJ2-2|TRBV15|.|14
TGTGCCACCAGATTCGGGAAGAACACCGGGGAGCTGTTTTTT
CATRFGKNTGELFF
>.|TRBJ1-4|TRBV19|TRBD1|16
TGTGCCAGTAGTAAAAGGGGACAGCCTCCCAATGAAAAACTGTTTTTT
CASSKRGQPPNEKLFF
>once|TRBJ2-5|TRBV9|TRBD2|17
TGTGCCAGCAGCGAGGGAGCTAGCGGGGGACTACAAGAGACCCAGTACTTC
CASSEGASGGLQETQYF
>.|TRBJ1-1|TRBV6-5|.|11
TGTGCCAGCAGCGCAGGGACTGAAGCTTTCTTT
CASSAGTEAFF
>.|TRBJ1-1|TRBV12-3/TRBV12-4|.|13
TGTGCCACCGCCCGGGTACGGCACACTGAAGCTTTCTTT
CATARVRHTEAFF
>.|TRBJ1-2|TRBV19|.|17
TGTGCCAGTAGTATAGATGGAAGGGGCTCTAGTGTATATGGCTACACCTTC
CASSIDGRGSSVYGYTF
>.|TRBJ1-1|TRBV4-3|.|15
TGCGCCAGCAGCCAAGAATCGGGGAAGGGCACTGAAGCTTTCTTT
CASSQESGKGTEAFF